Listed below are T cell receptor beta chains from one sample, sequenced in a study of OX40 agonist ivuxolimab in advanced cancers. Repertoires were generated with immunoSEQ multiplex PCR, while TCRdb's copy carries only in-frame clones and drops some. This sample has about 70,000 clones, with about 93% found just once. The starting material was CD4+ or CD8+ T cells sorted from blood, obtained in a trial of the OX40 agonist ivuxolimab. The receptor set was obtained from an adult with an advanced solid tumor such as melanoma, head and neck, liver or kidney cancer. Each CDR3 is given with its conserved first and last residue. The order of the fields is V gene, clone size, D gene, J gene, CDR3 DNA, CDR3 protein. D genes are given only for firm matches. Some rows have no size entry. The others give once, few or many, or a class for an expanded clone.

v_gene: TRBV7-5; abundance: .; d_gene: .; j_gene: TRBJ1-1; CDR3nt: TGTGCCAGAAGCCCCGGACAGGGGCAAAAGAACACTGAAGCTTTCTTT; CDR3aa: CARSPGQGQKNTEAFF
v_gene: TRBV6-5; abundance: .; d_gene: TRBD2; j_gene: TRBJ2-2; CDR3nt: TGTGCCAGCAGTTTTTGGACTAGCCCTTCCGGGGAGCTGTTTTTT; CDR3aa: CASSFWTSPSGELFF
v_gene: TRBV9; abundance: .; d_gene: .; j_gene: TRBJ1-1; CDR3nt: TGTGCCAGCAGCGCCGGACCAGGTGAAGAAACTGAAGCTTTCTTT; CDR3aa: CASSAGPGEETEAFF
v_gene: TRBV30; abundance: .; d_gene: .; j_gene: TRBJ2-1; CDR3nt: TGTGCCTGGAGCTTAGTTACCGGGGCCTACAATGAGCAGTTCTTC; CDR3aa: CAWSLVTGAYNEQFF
v_gene: TRBV11-2; abundance: .; d_gene: .; j_gene: TRBJ2-7; CDR3nt: TGTGCCAGCAGCGGGGACCGGAGCTCCTACGAGCAGTACTTC; CDR3aa: CASSGDRSSYEQYF
v_gene: TRBV7-2; abundance: .; d_gene: TRBD1; j_gene: TRBJ1-3; CDR3nt: TGTGCCAGCAGCCCCTGGGGACAGCTCTCTGGAAACACCATATATTTT; CDR3aa: CASSPWGQLSGNTIYF
v_gene: TRBV18; abundance: .; d_gene: TRBD1; j_gene: TRBJ2-7; CDR3nt: TGTGCCAGCTCACCGGGACAGACCTACGAGCAGTACTTC; CDR3aa: CASSPGQTYEQYF
v_gene: TRBV6-4; abundance: .; d_gene: TRBD2; j_gene: TRBJ2-3; CDR3nt: TGTGCCAGCAGTGGAGCGGGGGGAGCCACAGATACGCAGTATTTT; CDR3aa: CASSGAGGATDTQYF
v_gene: TRBV23-1; abundance: .; d_gene: .; j_gene: TRBJ1-1; CDR3nt: TGCGCCAGCAGTCAATCCCTCCTCCTCCCGACGCGGCCTGAAGCTTTCTTT; CDR3aa: CASSQSLLLPTRPEAFF
v_gene: TRBV27; abundance: .; d_gene: .; j_gene: TRBJ1-2; CDR3nt: TGTGCCAGCAGTCCAACTCGGATGGGCGGTGACTATGGCTACACCTTC; CDR3aa: CASSPTRMGGDYGYTF
v_gene: TRBV6-5; abundance: .; d_gene: TRBD1; j_gene: TRBJ2-7; CDR3nt: TGTGCCAGCAGTTACTTCTCCGGGACAGACGAGCAGTACTTC; CDR3aa: CASSYFSGTDEQYF
v_gene: TRBV19; abundance: .; d_gene: .; j_gene: TRBJ2-4; CDR3nt: TGTGCCAGTAGTACGCCGCCGGGTGGCAAAAACATTCAGTACTTC; CDR3aa: CASSTPPGGKNIQYF
v_gene: TRBV6-5; abundance: .; d_gene: TRBD2; j_gene: TRBJ2-1; CDR3nt: TGTGCCAGCAGGGTCTCGGGACTAGAAGGGAATGAGCAGTTCTTC; CDR3aa: CASRVSGLEGNEQFF
v_gene: TRBV5-1; abundance: .; d_gene: TRBD1; j_gene: TRBJ2-3; CDR3nt: TGCGCCAGCAGCCTTACCGGGACAGGGGCCTTAGATACGCAGTATTTT; CDR3aa: CASSLTGTGALDTQYF
v_gene: TRBV9; abundance: .; d_gene: TRBD1; j_gene: TRBJ1-6; CDR3nt: TGTGCCAGCAGCCTGGGATCGGGACAGTCCTTTAATTCACCCCTCCACTTT; CDR3aa: CASSLGSGQSFNSPLHF
v_gene: TRBV5-1; abundance: .; d_gene: TRBD2; j_gene: TRBJ2-7; CDR3nt: TGCGCCAGCAGCTTGCTTATTTCTGGGGGGGTCTCCTACGAGCAGTACTTC; CDR3aa: CASSLLISGGVSYEQYF
v_gene: TRBV28; abundance: .; d_gene: .; j_gene: TRBJ1-2; CDR3nt: TGTGCCAGCGGGGGCTACACCTTC; CDR3aa: CASGGYTF
v_gene: TRBV7-8; abundance: .; d_gene: TRBD1; j_gene: TRBJ1-4; CDR3nt: TGTGCCAGCACCCAGGGGGTACGGTGGGAAAAACTGTTTTTT; CDR3aa: CASTQGVRWEKLFF
v_gene: TRBV7-9; abundance: few; d_gene: .; j_gene: TRBJ2-3; CDR3nt: TGTGTTCAGAGAGATGACTTCACAGATACGCAGTATTTT; CDR3aa: CVQRDDFTDTQYF
v_gene: TRBV7-9; abundance: .; d_gene: .; j_gene: TRBJ2-3; CDR3nt: TGTGCCAGCAGCTTATCCCGTCTCTACTCGACAGATACGCAGTATTTT; CDR3aa: CASSLSRLYSTDTQYF
v_gene: TRBV29-1; abundance: .; d_gene: .; j_gene: TRBJ2-2; CDR3nt: TGCAGCGCCTTGACCGGTGGGGAGCTGTTTTTT; CDR3aa: CSALTGGELFF
v_gene: TRBV6-4; abundance: .; d_gene: .; j_gene: TRBJ2-1; CDR3nt: TGTGCCAGCAGTCGCCGGGACTCATCCTACAATGAGCAGTTCTTC; CDR3aa: CASSRRDSSYNEQFF
v_gene: TRBV7-9; abundance: .; d_gene: TRBD2; j_gene: TRBJ2-7; CDR3nt: TGTGCCAGCAGCTTACTGGCGGGGGGCGGCGACGAGCAGTACTTC; CDR3aa: CASSLLAGGGDEQYF
v_gene: TRBV6-5; abundance: .; d_gene: TRBD2; j_gene: TRBJ2-1; CDR3nt: TGTGCCAGCAGCGTGACTAGCGGCGGGTGGAATGAGCAGTTCTTC; CDR3aa: CASSVTSGGWNEQFF
v_gene: TRBV9; abundance: .; d_gene: .; j_gene: TRBJ2-3; CDR3nt: TGTGCCAGCAGCGTAGCTAGCCTGGCTACCACAGATACGCAGTATTTT; CDR3aa: CASSVASLATTDTQYF
v_gene: TRBV6-6; abundance: .; d_gene: .; j_gene: TRBJ1-3; CDR3nt: TGTGCCAGCAGTTACGTAGCCGGGGGTGCGGGAAACACCATATATTTT; CDR3aa: CASSYVAGGAGNTIYF
v_gene: TRBV6-5; abundance: .; d_gene: .; j_gene: TRBJ2-1; CDR3nt: TGTGCCAGCAGTTACTCCTTCGGGGACCACTACAATGAGCAGTTCTTC; CDR3aa: CASSYSFGDHYNEQFF
v_gene: TRBV4-2; abundance: .; d_gene: .; j_gene: TRBJ1-3; CDR3nt: TGTGCCAGCAGCCTAGGGAAGGAGGGGGGGGGAAACACCATATATTTT; CDR3aa: CASSLGKEGGGNTIYF
v_gene: TRBV30; abundance: .; d_gene: .; j_gene: TRBJ2-5; CDR3nt: TGTGCCTGGAGTGTACTTGGCAGGGGAGAGACCCAGTACTTC; CDR3aa: CAWSVLGRGETQYF
v_gene: TRBV7-7; abundance: .; d_gene: TRBD1; j_gene: TRBJ2-1; CDR3nt: TGTGCTAGCAGCTTAGGGACAGGGGGAGCCTACAATGAGCAGTTCTTC; CDR3aa: CASSLGTGGAYNEQFF
v_gene: TRBV27; abundance: .; d_gene: .; j_gene: TRBJ2-1; CDR3nt: TGTGCCAGCGGGTTTTCCTACAATGAGCAGTTCTTC; CDR3aa: CASGFSYNEQFF
v_gene: TRBV7-6; abundance: .; d_gene: .; j_gene: TRBJ1-1; CDR3nt: TGTGCCAGCAGCCAACGTGGGCAGAGGAACACTGAAGCTTTCTTT; CDR3aa: CASSQRGQRNTEAFF
v_gene: TRBV5-6; abundance: .; d_gene: .; j_gene: TRBJ2-5; CDR3nt: TGTGCCAGCAGCTTAAGTCCATACCAAGAGACCCAGTACTTC; CDR3aa: CASSLSPYQETQYF
v_gene: TRBV10-3; abundance: .; d_gene: .; j_gene: TRBJ1-1; CDR3nt: TGTGCCACGGGGGCAGGGGAGTTGAACACTGAAGCTTTCTTT; CDR3aa: CATGAGELNTEAFF
v_gene: TRBV7-9; abundance: .; d_gene: TRBD1; j_gene: TRBJ2-7; CDR3nt: TGTGCCAGCAGCTTAATAGGGACAGGGGGCTACGAGCAGTACTTC; CDR3aa: CASSLIGTGGYEQYF
v_gene: TRBV2; abundance: once; d_gene: .; j_gene: TRBJ2-7; CDR3nt: TGTGCCAGCAGTGAACCCCTAGACGGGACAACCCCCTACGAGCAGTACTTC; CDR3aa: CASSEPLDGTTPYEQYF
v_gene: TRBV27; abundance: medium-sized; d_gene: .; j_gene: TRBJ2-7; CDR3nt: TGTGCCAGCAGTTTAATTGGGAGCGAGCAGTACTTC; CDR3aa: CASSLIGSEQYF
v_gene: TRBV9; abundance: .; d_gene: TRBD1; j_gene: TRBJ1-1; CDR3nt: TGTGCCAGCAGCGCGGGACAGGGAGTAGGTGAAGCTTTCTTT; CDR3aa: CASSAGQGVGEAFF
v_gene: TRBV10-3; abundance: .; d_gene: TRBD2; j_gene: TRBJ2-3; CDR3nt: TGTGCCATCATCCGACTAGCGGGGGGGTATCCAGATACGCAGTATTTT; CDR3aa: CAIIRLAGGYPDTQYF
v_gene: TRBV4-1; abundance: .; d_gene: .; j_gene: TRBJ1-1; CDR3nt: TGCGCCAGCAGCCCGGGACAACCGAACACTGAAGCTTTCTTT; CDR3aa: CASSPGQPNTEAFF
v_gene: TRBV11-2; abundance: .; d_gene: .; j_gene: TRBJ1-2; CDR3nt: TGTGCCAGCAGCCCCTGGGATAACTCCCCCTCTAACTATGGCTACACCTTC; CDR3aa: CASSPWDNSPSNYGYTF
v_gene: TRBV19; abundance: once; d_gene: .; j_gene: TRBJ2-3; CDR3nt: TGTGCCAGTAACCCGGGACTCCTCACAGATACGCAGTATTTT; CDR3aa: CASNPGLLTDTQYF